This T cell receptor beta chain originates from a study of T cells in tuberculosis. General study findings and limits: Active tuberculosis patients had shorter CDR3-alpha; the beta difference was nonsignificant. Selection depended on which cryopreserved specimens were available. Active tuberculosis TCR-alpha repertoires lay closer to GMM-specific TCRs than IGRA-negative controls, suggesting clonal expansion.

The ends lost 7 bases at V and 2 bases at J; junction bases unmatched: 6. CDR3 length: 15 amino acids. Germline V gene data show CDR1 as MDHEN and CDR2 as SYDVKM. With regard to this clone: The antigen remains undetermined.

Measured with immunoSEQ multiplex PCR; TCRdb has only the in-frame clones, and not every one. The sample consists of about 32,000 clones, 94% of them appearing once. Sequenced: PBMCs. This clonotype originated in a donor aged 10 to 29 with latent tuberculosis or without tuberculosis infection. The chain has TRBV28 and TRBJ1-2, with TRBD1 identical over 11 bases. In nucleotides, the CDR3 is TGTGCCAGCACCACCGGACAGGGGGCAAACTATGGCTACACCTTC. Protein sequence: CASTTGQGANYGYTF.